These 22 T cell receptor beta chains originate from one sample sequenced in a study of response to subunit inactivated influenza vaccine. TCRdb used MiXCR to reprocess the RT-PCR reads, holding one entry per CDR3 protein. The sample includes about 170,000 distinct CDR3 sequences, over 9.5% seen only once; the top ten take 25% to 30%. This same sample was also taken into another study, of T cells expressing NK-cell markers. That work contributes: Synthesis of TCR beta cDNA relied on 5'RACE template switching carrying UMIs.

Source: CD8+ T cells sorted from PBMCs, taken 11 to 12 days after vaccination. These receptors all come from a man between 50 and 59 years old who received an inactivated influenza vaccine.

This clonotype was found a few times. J is TRBJ2-1 and V is TRBV28; 10 bases align to TRBD2. Germline V gene sequence: CDR1 MDHEN, CDR2 SYDVKM. This CDR3 is built from 15 residues. Germline trimming cut 3 bases from V and 7 bases from J; bases unmatched to any gene: 6. The DNA for the CDR3 is TGTGCCAGCAGTTTCCTGGTAGCGGGAGGTAATGAGCAGTTCTTC. As protein: CASSFLVAGGNEQFF. Combining the CDR3 with reference TRBV28 and TRBJ2-1 gives the whole variable domain DVKVTQSSRYLVKRTGEKVFLECVQDMDHENMFWYRQDPGLGLRLIYFSYDVKMKEKGDIPEGYSVSREKKERFSLILESASTNQTSMYLCASSFLVAGGNEQFFGPGTRLTVL.

This rearrangement joins TRBV27 to TRBJ2-1; TRBD2 is a possible D gene (6 bases). Germline V gene data show CDR1 as MNHEY and CDR2 as SMNVEV (reference sequence). V lost 5 bases to trimming and J lost 0 bases, with 11 bases between them. CDR3 length: 15 residues. This chain's CDR3 is CASSRETSSYNEQFF. DNA for the CDR3: TGTGCCAGCAGTCGGGAGACAAGCTCCTACAATGAGCAGTTCTTC.

This clonotype has only a few counts. The rearrangement uses TRBV6-1 and TRBJ2-5; TRBD1 matches at 8 bases. The germline CDR1 and CDR2 sequences are MNHNS and SASEGT. The CDR3 runs to 13 residues. Trimming took 8 bases from V and 5 from J; bases not matched to a gene: 7. CDR3 region: CASSTGGYETQYF. The DNA of the CDR3 is TGTGCCAGCTCAACAGGGGGATATGAGACCCAGTACTTC.

In regard to this clonotype: A much more abundant neighbour one base away suggests this may be a read error. The V call is TRBV7-2, the J call TRBJ2-7; D ambiguous. The CDR3 runs to 13 residues. V was clipped by 1 base and J by 2 bases, with 6 bases between them. CDR1 and CDR2 (germline): SGHTA, FQGNSA. The CDR3 bases are TGTGCCAGCAGCTTAGACCAGGCCTACGAGCAGTACTTC. Translated: CASSLDQAYEQYF.

The rearrangement joins TRBV9 to TRBJ2-5; 7 nucleotides agree with TRBD1. Unmatched junction bases numbered 5, after V lost 3 bases and J lost 3 bases. Germline assignment: CDR1 SGDLS and CDR2 YYNGEE. The CDR3 loop spans 14 amino acids. CDR3 amino acids: CASSDGTEEETQYF. As DNA, the CDR3 is TGTGCCAGCAGCGATGGGACAGAAGAAGAGACCCAGTACTTC.

The chain carries TRBV7-9 and TRBJ2-1; 8 positions match TRBD2. CDR1 is SEHNR and CDR2 is FQNEAQ in the germline V gene (reference sequence). V lost 5 bases, J lost 5 bases, and 8 bases stayed unmatched. The CDR3 consists of 15 residues. CDR3: CASSPRGGGNNEQFF. The CDR3 DNA follows: TGTGCCAGCAGCCCCCGGGGGGGCGGAAACAATGAGCAGTTCTTC.

The rearrangement joins TRBV9 to TRBJ2-3; no definite D call. Per the germline V gene, CDR1 is SGDLS and CDR2 is YYNGEE. V lost 0 bases, J lost 4 bases, and 6 bases lay in between. The CDR3 consists of 13 residues. The CDR3 reads CASSVDDADTQYF. The CDR3 region has the DNA TGTGCCAGCAGCGTAGATGATGCAGATACGCAGTATTTT.

This clonotype appeared many times. CDR3 nucleotides: TGTGCCACCAGCAACCGCTCCTACAATGAGCAGTTCTTC. Translation gives CATSNRSYNEQFF. The chain recombines TRBV15 with TRBJ2-1; D is ambiguous. Deletions cut 4 bases from V and 0 bases from J, with 4 bases between. The CDR3 contains 13 residues. Germline CDR1 reads LNHNV; CDR2 reads YYDKDF (reference sequence).

This rearrangement joins TRBV10-1 to TRBJ2-7, with TRBD1 matching over 7 bases. Germline V gene sequence: CDR1 WNHNN, CDR2 SYGVQD (reference sequence). The CDR3 loop spans 13 amino acids. Germline trimming cut 3 bases from V and 9 bases from J; bases unmatched to any gene: 8. The chain's CDR3 is CASSESNRGVQYF. As DNA, the CDR3 is TGCGCCAGCAGTGAATCTAACAGGGGTGTGCAGTACTTC.

This clonotype was detected only a few times. This sequence joins TRBV7-8 and TRBJ2-1; the match to TRBD2 covers 10 bases. V trimming: 5 bases; J trimming: 3 bases; junction bases outside the gene matches: 4. This CDR3 region has 15 residues. Germline-derived CDR1 and CDR2 are SGHVS and FQNEAQ. CDR3 in DNA: TGTGCCAGCAGCACTACTAGCGGGATCTACAATGAGCAGTTCTTC. Its protein is CASSTTSGIYNEQFF.

The chain has TRBV5-6 and TRBJ2-2; 8 positions agree with TRBD1. The CDR3 is made up of 15 amino acids. The V gene's germline CDR1 is SGHDT and CDR2 YYEEEE. The V segment lost 0 bases and the J segment 3 bases; nucleotides outside the gene matches: 1. For the CDR3, the DNA is TGTGCCAGCAGCTTGGACAGGGGGTACACCGGGGAGCTGTTTTTT. Translating gives CASSLDRGYTGELFF.

This clonotype was recorded at least ten times. CDR3 protein: CASSTSRDRASLNQPQHF. CDR3 DNA sequence: TGTGCCAGCAGTACAAGCCGGGACAGGGCGTCCCTCAATCAGCCCCAGCATTTT. The chain carries TRBV2 and TRBJ1-5, with TRBD1 matching 9 bases. The CDR3 covers 18 residues. Germline trimming cut 5 bases from V and 3 bases from J; bases unmatched to any gene: 14. Germline lookup yields CDR1 SNHLY and CDR2 FYNNEI.

In this sample, this clonotype turned up many times. V gene TRBV4-3 combines with J gene TRBJ2-7; D unclear. This CDR3 is 13 amino acids long. Trimming pared 1 base from V and 12 bases from J, leaving 16 bases between. Per the germline V gene, CDR1 is LGHNA and CDR2 is YSLEER. The DNA of the CDR3 is TGCGCCAGCAGCCAAGGTGCAGGCTCGAGTCCGTACTTC. This translates into CASSQGAGSSPYF.

This clonotype is a singleton in its sample. This chain uses TRBV4-3 with TRBJ2-1, with 14 bases fitting TRBD2. The CDR3 is 17 amino acids. CDR1 is LGHNA, CDR2 YSLEER, per germline. V lost 1 base to trimming and J lost 4 bases; unmatched junction nucleotides: 3. As DNA, the CDR3 is TGCGCCAGCAGCCAAGGTAGACTAGCGGGAGGGTACAATGAGCAGTTCTTC. Its translation: CASSQGRLAGGYNEQFF.

The CDR3 spells CAWSGLGRYEQYF. The DNA of the CDR3 is TGTGCCTGGAGTGGTTTAGGTAGATACGAGCAGTACTTC. V gene TRBV30 combines with J gene TRBJ2-7; D uncertain. V was pared by 1 base and J by 4 bases, with 11 bases between. This CDR3 is 13 amino acids long. Germline V gives CDR1 GTSNPN, CDR2 SVGIG (reference sequence).

This clonotype was counted between two and nine times. This CDR3 reads CAWSRGPIWGYTF. The CDR3 DNA reads TGTGCCTGGAGTCGGGGCCCTATTTGGGGCTACACCTTC. The rearrangement uses TRBV30 and TRBJ1-2, with D possibly TRBD1 on 5 matching bases. The CDR3 consists of 13 residues. Germline CDR1 is GTSNPN and CDR2 is SVGIG (reference sequence). V gave up 2 bases and J gave up 8 bases, with 15 bases separating them.

This clonotype was seen only a few times. V usage is TRBV4-3 and J usage is TRBJ1-4; D unclear. Deletions cut 0 bases from V and 0 bases from J, with 11 bases between. CDR3 length: 17 residues. CDR1 and CDR2 from the germline V gene are LGHNA and YSLEER. This CDR3 reads CASSQDPGPSTNEKLFF. CDR3 sequence (DNA): TGCGCCAGCAGCCAAGACCCAGGACCGTCAACTAATGAAAAACTGTTTTTT.

This clonotype was observed many times. This chain connects TRBV7-8 to TRBJ2-1; no clear D. Per the germline V gene, CDR1 is SGHVS and CDR2 is FQNEAQ. The CDR3 sequence is 14 residues long. The germline V and J ends were trimmed by 3 bases and 9 bases, with 15 bases remaining between them. This CDR3 reads CASSFRADLFEQFF. The DNA for the CDR3 is TGTGCCAGCAGCTTCCGGGCAGACCTTTTTGAGCAGTTCTTC.

The V and J genes are TRBV4-2 and TRBJ2-3; no definite D call. CDR1 and CDR2 (germline): LGHNA, YNFKEQ. The CDR3 loop spans 16 amino acids. V lost 0 bases and J lost 0, with 10 bases in between. This CDR3 is CASSQDLGISTDTQYF. The CDR3 DNA sequence: TGTGCCAGCAGCCAAGATCTTGGGATTAGCACAGATACGCAGTATTTT.

This clonotype occurred a few times. The V gene is TRBV9, the J gene TRBJ2-1; D remains ambiguous. This CDR3 spans 16 amino acids. Trimming took off 0 bases at V and 3 bases at J, with 13 bases between the two ends. CDR1 and CDR2 from the germline V gene are SGDLS and YYNGEE. CDR3 region: CASSVGGRPNYNEQFF. The CDR3 DNA reads as TGTGCCAGCAGCGTAGGAGGCAGACCAAACTACAATGAGCAGTTCTTC.

The chain has TRBV11-2 and TRBJ2-7, with a tentative D call TRBD1 (6 bases). This CDR3 is built from 15 residues. Germline CDR1 SGHAT, CDR2 FQNNGV. Deletions cut 5 bases from V and 3 bases from J, with 17 bases between. The CDR3 loop is CASSIGRQGFYEQYF. The CDR3 DNA sequence: TGTGCCAGCAGCATCGGGCGGCAGGGGTTCTACGAGCAGTACTTC.

This clonotype came up many times. The chain has TRBV29-1 and TRBJ2-5, with 11 bases matching TRBD1. This CDR3 is built from 11 residues. V lost 5 bases and J lost 14; bases outside the gene matches: 7. Looked up from germline, CDR1 is SQVTM and CDR2 is ANQGSEA. CDR3: CSVRGQGAIYF. The CDR3 bases are TGCAGCGTTAGAGGACAGGGGGCAATATACTTC. The variable domain in full, with the rest retrieved from reference TRBV29-1 and TRBJ2-5, is SAVISQKPSRDICQRGTSLTIQCQVDSQVTMMFWYRQQPGQSLTLIATANQGSEATYESGFVIDKFPISRPNLTFSTLTVSNMSPEDSSIYLCSVRGQGAIYFGPGTRLLVL.